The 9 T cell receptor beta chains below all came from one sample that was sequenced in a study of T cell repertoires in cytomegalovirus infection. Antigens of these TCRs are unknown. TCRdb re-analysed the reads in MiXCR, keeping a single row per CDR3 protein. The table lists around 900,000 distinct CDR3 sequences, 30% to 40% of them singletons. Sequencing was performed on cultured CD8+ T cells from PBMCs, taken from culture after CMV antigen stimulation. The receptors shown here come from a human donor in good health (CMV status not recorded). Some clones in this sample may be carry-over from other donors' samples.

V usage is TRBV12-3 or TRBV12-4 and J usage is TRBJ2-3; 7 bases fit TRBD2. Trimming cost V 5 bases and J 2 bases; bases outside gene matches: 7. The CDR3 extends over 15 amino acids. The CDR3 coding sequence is TGTGCCAGCAGTCCCATGGGGGGGAACACAGATACGCAGTATTTT. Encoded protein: CASSPMGGNTDTQYF.

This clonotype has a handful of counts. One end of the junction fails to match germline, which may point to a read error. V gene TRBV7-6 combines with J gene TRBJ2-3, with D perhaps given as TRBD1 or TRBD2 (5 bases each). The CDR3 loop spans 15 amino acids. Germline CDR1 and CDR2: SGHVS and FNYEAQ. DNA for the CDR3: TGTGCTAGCAGCTTCGGGACGGCAAGCACAGATACGCAGTATTTT. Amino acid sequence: CASSFGTASTDTQYF.

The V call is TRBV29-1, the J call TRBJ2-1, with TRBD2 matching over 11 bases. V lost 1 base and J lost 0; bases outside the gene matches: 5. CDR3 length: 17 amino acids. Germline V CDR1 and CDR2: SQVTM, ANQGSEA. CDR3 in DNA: TGCAGCGTTGAAGGGCTAGCGGGGGGCCTCTCCTACAATGAGCAGTTCTTC. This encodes CSVEGLAGGLSYNEQFF.

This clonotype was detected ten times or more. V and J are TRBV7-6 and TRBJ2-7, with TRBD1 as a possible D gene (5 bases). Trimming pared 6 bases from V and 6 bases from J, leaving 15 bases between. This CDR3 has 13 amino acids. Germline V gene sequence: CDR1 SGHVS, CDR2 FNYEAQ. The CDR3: CASSSPGAIEQYF. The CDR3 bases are TGTGCCAGCAGTTCCCCTGGGGCGATCGAGCAGTACTTC. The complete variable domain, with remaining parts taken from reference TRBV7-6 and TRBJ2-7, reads GAGVSQSPRYKVTKRGQDVALRCDPISGHVSLYWYRQALGQGPEFLTYFNYEAQQDKSGLPNDRFSAERPEGSISTLTIQRTEQRDSAMYRCASSSPGAIEQYFGPGTRLTVT.

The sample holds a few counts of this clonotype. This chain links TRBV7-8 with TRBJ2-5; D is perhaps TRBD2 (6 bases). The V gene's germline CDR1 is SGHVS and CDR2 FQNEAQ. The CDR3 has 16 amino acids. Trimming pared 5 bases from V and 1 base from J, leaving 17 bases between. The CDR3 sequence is CASSLTEGKRQETQYF. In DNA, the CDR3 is TGTGCCAGCAGCCTCACGGAGGGGAAGCGCCAAGAGACCCAGTACTTC.

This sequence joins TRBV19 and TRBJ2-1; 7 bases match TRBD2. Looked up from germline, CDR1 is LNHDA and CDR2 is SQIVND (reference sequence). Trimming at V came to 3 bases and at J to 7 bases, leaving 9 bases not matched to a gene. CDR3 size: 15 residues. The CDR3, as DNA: TGTGCCAGTAGTATGTCCGGGAGGTTGAGGAATGAGCAGTTCTTC. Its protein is CASSMSGRLRNEQFF.

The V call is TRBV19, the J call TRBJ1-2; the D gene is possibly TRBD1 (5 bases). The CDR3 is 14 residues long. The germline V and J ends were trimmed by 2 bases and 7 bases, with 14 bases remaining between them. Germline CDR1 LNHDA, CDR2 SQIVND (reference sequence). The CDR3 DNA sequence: TGTGCCAGTAGTATATCTGGGGGAATCAGTGGCTACACCTTC. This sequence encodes CASSISGGISGYTF.

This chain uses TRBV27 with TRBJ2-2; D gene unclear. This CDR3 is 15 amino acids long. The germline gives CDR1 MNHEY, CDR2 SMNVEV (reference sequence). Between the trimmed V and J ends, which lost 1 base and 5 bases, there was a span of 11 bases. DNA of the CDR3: TGTGCCAGCAGTTTATTTTCCCAAATAACCGGGGAGCTGTTTTTT. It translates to CASSLFSQITGELFF.

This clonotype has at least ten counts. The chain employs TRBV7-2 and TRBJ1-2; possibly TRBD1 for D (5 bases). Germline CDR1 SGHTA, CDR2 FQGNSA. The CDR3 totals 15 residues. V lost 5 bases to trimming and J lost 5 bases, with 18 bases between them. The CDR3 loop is CASSPYTMGGYGYTF. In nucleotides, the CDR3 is TGTGCCAGCAGCCCTTACACCATGGGGGGGTATGGCTACACCTTC.